Each of the 7 T cell receptor beta chains below was sequenced from the same sample in a study of Graves' ophthalmopathy and Graves' hyperthyroidism (dated by TCRdb to the late 2010s). The instrument given in TCRdb is Illumina HiSeq 2000. TCR beta CDR3 regions were amplified from RNA transcripts for repertoire sequencing. HTBI primers and the Qiagen OneStep RT-PCR kit were used in a first-round RT-PCR, which was followed by a second-round multiplex PCR, size selection and purification. TCRdb applied fastp at Q25 and MiXCR to the public reads, then kept only in-frame beta chains. Identical CDR3 proteins give one entry, which carries the most common genes and DNA. This sample has about 48,000 distinct CDR3 sequences in its table, and 50% of those were observed once. In total, the top ten clones hold under 30% of the sample. The source material was peripheral blood. The receptors were sampled from an adult man with Graves' ophthalmopathy.

The rearrangement links TRBV6-2 or TRBV6-3 to TRBJ2-3; TRBD1 matches 7 bases. The V and J ends lost 2 bases and 3 bases, in that order; junction bases with no gene match: 2. Germline CDR1 is MNHEY and CDR2 is SVGEGT. The CDR3 contains 14 residues. The CDR3 is CASSYGQETDTQYF. The CDR3 nucleotides are TGTGCCAGCAGTTACGGACAGGAGACAGATACGCAGTATTTT.

V gene TRBV19 combines with J gene TRBJ2-7; D is unresolved. The CDR3 runs to 13 residues. Trimming stripped 3 bases from V and 1 base from J, with 7 bases between. Germline values: CDR1 LNHDA, CDR2 SQIVND (reference sequence). The CDR3 coding sequence is TGTGCCAGTAGTATTAATCCGTCCTACGAGCAGTACTTC. Amino acids: CASSINPSYEQYF.

In DNA, the CDR3 is TGCAGTGCTCTGTTAGCGATGGAGACCCAGTACTTC. Protein: CSALLAMETQYF. This chain joins TRBV20-1 and TRBJ2-5; a weak D match, TRBD2 (5 bases). Trimming left V 5 bases short and J 5 bases short, with 12 bases between. CDR3 size: 12 residues. Germline CDR1 is DFQATT and CDR2 is SNEGSKA (reference sequence).

This clonotype is categorized as medium-sized. The rearrangement links TRBV10-3 to TRBJ1-6; weak D call: TRBD1 (6 bases). V was cut by 2 bases and J by 10 bases, with 12 bases left in between. Germline CDR1 reads ENHRY; CDR2 reads SYGVKD. The CDR3 is 14 residues long. CDR3: CAISERGQNSPLHF. The DNA of the CDR3 is TGTGCCATCAGTGAGCGAGGACAGAACTCACCCCTCCACTTT.

This clonotype was detected many times. The chain combines TRBV6-2 or TRBV6-3 with TRBJ2-1, with TRBD2 identical over 12 bases. Unmatched junction bases numbered 6, after V lost 2 bases and J lost 10 bases. CDR1 is MNHEY, CDR2 SVGEGT, per germline. CDR3 size: 15 residues. The DNA for the CDR3 is TGTGCCAGCAGTTACCCTAGCGGGGGGGCCCGGGAGCAGTTCTTC. This translates into CASSYPSGGAREQFF.

This clonotype is deemed medium-sized. The V gene is TRBV29-1, the J gene TRBJ1-1; 7 bases align to TRBD1. The CDR3 covers 13 residues. Germline-derived CDR1 and CDR2 are SQVTM and ANQGSEA. The V and J ends lost 3 bases and 5 bases, in that order; junction bases with no gene match: 6. The CDR3 spells CSVDETGDTEAFF. As DNA, the CDR3 is TGCAGCGTTGACGAAACAGGGGATACTGAAGCTTTCTTT.

The chain carries TRBV5-6 and TRBJ1-2; no clear D. Germline lookup yields CDR1 SGHDT and CDR2 YYEEEE. V dropped 8 bases and J dropped 4 bases, with 12 bases sitting between them. The CDR3 has 12 residues. For the CDR3, the DNA is TGTGCCAGTAGAAATGCTGCCTATGGCTACACCTTC. Encoded protein: CASRNAAYGYTF.